Presented here are 9 T cell receptor beta chains from one specimen sequenced in a study of cytomegalovirus exposure and HLA in healthy donors. A multiplex PCR was run with 60 Vbeta primers and 13 Jbeta primers. Generated by immunoSEQ multiplex PCR, the TCRdb table keeps only in-frame clones and is missing some. The table lists about 100,000 clones, 9.5% to 13% of them singletons. The sequencing input was PBMCs. The receptors shown here come from a middle-aged man in good health and CMV-seropositive.

There are a few counts of this clone. V and J are TRBV29-1 and TRBJ2-7; perhaps TRBD2 as D (5 bases). This CDR3 region has 11 residues. Trimming took 5 bases from V and 2 from J, leaving 7 bases between them. The V gene's germline CDR1 is SQVTM and CDR2 ANQGSEA. CDR3 sequence: CSVFSAYEQYF. Here the CDR3 DNA reads TGCAGCGTTTTTAGCGCCTACGAGCAGTACTTC.

This chain joins TRBV7-9 and TRBJ2-6; tentative D call: TRBD1 (5 bases). V gave up 5 bases and J gave up 9 bases, with 17 bases separating them. This CDR3 has 15 amino acids. Germline-derived CDR1 and CDR2 are SEHNR and FQNEAQ (reference sequence). Here the CDR3 reads CASSRDSVSVNVLTF. The CDR3 coding sequence is TGTGCCAGCAGCAGAGACAGCGTCTCAGTCAACGTCCTGACTTTC.

V and J are TRBV28 and TRBJ2-3, with 7 bases matching TRBD1. This CDR3 is built from 18 residues. V shed 1 base, J shed 2 bases, and the junction held 12 bases outside the gene matches. Germline CDR1 is MDHEN and CDR2 is SYDVKM. CDR3 region: CASSLLGPDRAATDTQYF. DNA for the CDR3: TGTGCCAGCAGTTTATTGGGACCTGACAGGGCCGCCACAGATACGCAGTATTTT.

This chain uses TRBV18 with TRBJ2-7; 10 nucleotides match TRBD1. V shed 3 bases, J shed 0 bases, and the junction held 5 bases outside the gene matches. Looked up from germline, CDR1 is KGHSH and CDR2 is LQKENI. This CDR3 comprises 16 residues. In DNA, the CDR3 is TGTGCCAGCTCACCGAGCGGACAGGGGGACTCCTACGAGCAGTACTTC. Residues: CASSPSGQGDSYEQYF.

J is TRBJ1-5 and V is TRBV15; no clear D. Germline V gene lookup returns CDR1 LNHNV and CDR2 YYDKDF (reference sequence). CDR3 length: 15 amino acids. V dropped 0 bases and J dropped 0 bases, with 6 bases sitting between them. The CDR3 bases are TGTGCCACCAGCAGAGATCCAGGTAGCAATCAGCCCCAGCATTTT. Translation: CATSRDPGSNQPQHF.

This clone has a handful of counts. The V gene is TRBV18, the J gene TRBJ1-2, with D possibly matching TRBD1 (5 bases). The ends were cut back, 6 bases at V and 1 base at J, with 15 bases in the middle. Germline V gene data show CDR1 as KGHSH and CDR2 as LQKENI. CDR3 length: 15 amino acids. This CDR3 is CASSPADIFNYGYTF. Here the CDR3 DNA reads TGTGCCAGCTCCCCTGCGGACATATTTAACTATGGCTACACCTTC.

The chain links TRBV2 to TRBJ2-7; D gene ambiguous. There are 13 residues in the CDR3. The V gene lost 1 base and the J gene lost 3 bases, with 7 bases spanning the gap. Germline CDR1 reads SNHLY; CDR2 reads FYNNEI. CDR3: CASSEGPNYEQYF. The CDR3 DNA sequence: TGTGCCAGCAGTGAAGGTCCAAACTACGAGCAGTACTTC.

The table lists this clone with a few counts. V gene TRBV10-3 combines with J gene TRBJ2-3; the match to TRBD2 covers 10 bases. The V segment lost 0 bases and the J segment 4 bases; nucleotides outside the gene matches: 4. Germline lookup yields CDR1 ENHRY and CDR2 SYGVKD. The CDR3 consists of 16 residues. CDR3 sequence reads: CAISESQGLAADTQYF. CDR3 bases: TGTGCCATCAGTGAGTCCCAAGGACTAGCGGCAGATACGCAGTATTTT.

The chain recombines TRBV5-4 with TRBJ2-1, with 11 bases matching TRBD2. V was clipped by 4 bases and J by 5 bases; unmatched bases: 5. The CDR3 is 15 residues long. Germline V gene data show CDR1 as SGHNT and CDR2 as YYREEE (reference sequence). As DNA, the CDR3 is TGTGCCAGCAGCACCGGGACTAGCGGTAACAATGAGCAGTTCTTC. Protein product: CASSTGTSGNNEQFF.